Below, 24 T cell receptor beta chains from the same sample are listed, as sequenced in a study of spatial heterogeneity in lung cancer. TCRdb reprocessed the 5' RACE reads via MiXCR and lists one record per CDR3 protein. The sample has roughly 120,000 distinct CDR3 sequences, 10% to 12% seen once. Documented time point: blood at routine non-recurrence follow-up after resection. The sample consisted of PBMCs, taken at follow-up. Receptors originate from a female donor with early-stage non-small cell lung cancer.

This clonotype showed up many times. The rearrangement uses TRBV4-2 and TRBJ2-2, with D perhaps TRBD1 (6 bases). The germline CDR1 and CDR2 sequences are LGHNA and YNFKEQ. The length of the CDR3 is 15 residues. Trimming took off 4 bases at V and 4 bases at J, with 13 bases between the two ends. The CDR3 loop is CASSPGRGFTGELFF. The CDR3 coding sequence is TGTGCCAGCAGCCCTGGCAGGGGTTTCACCGGGGAGCTGTTTTTT.

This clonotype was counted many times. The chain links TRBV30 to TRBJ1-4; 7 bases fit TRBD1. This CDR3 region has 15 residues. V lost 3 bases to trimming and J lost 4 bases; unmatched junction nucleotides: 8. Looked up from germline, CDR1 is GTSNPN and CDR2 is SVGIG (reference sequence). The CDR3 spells CAWRLGQALNEKLFF. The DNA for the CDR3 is TGTGCCTGGAGACTCGGACAGGCTCTTAATGAAAAACTGTTTTTT. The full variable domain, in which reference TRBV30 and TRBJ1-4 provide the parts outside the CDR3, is SQTIHQWPATLVQPVGSPLSLECTVEGTSNPNLYWYRQAAGRGLQLLFYSVGIGQISSEVPQNLSASRPQDRQFILSSKKLLLSDSGFYLCAWRLGQALNEKLFFGSGTQLSVL.

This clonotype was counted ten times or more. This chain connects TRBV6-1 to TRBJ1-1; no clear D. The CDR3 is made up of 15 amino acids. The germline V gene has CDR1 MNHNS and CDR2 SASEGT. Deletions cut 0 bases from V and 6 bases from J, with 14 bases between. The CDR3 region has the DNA TGTGCCAGCAGTGAAGCGTATAGCTTTACCGCTGAAGCTTTCTTT. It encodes CASSEAYSFTAEAFF.

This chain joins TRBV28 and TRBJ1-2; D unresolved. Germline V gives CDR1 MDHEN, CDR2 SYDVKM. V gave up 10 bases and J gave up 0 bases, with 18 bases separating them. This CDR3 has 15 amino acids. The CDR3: CAISNVGPSNYGYTF. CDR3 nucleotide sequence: TGTGCCATATCAAATGTAGGGCCGTCTAACTATGGCTACACCTTC.

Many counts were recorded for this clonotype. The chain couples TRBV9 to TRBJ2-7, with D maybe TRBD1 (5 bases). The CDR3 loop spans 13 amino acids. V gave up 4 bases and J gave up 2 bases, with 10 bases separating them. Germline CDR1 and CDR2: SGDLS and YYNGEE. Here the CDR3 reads CASSPQGAYEQYF. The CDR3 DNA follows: TGTGCCAGCAGCCCTCAGGGCGCCTACGAGCAGTACTTC. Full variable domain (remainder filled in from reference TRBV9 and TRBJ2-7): DSGVTQTPKHLITATGQRVTLRCSPRSGDLSVYWYQQSLDQGLQFLIQYYNGEERAKGNILERFSAQQFPDLHSELNLSSLELGDSALYFCASSPQGAYEQYFGPGTRLTVT.

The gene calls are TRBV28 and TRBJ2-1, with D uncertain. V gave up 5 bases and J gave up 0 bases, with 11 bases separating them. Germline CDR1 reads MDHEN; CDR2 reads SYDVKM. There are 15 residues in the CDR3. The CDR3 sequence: CASSTSTNSYNEQFF. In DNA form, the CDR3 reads TGTGCCAGCAGTACATCAACCAACTCCTACAATGAGCAGTTCTTC. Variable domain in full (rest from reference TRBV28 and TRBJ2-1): DVKVTQSSRYLVKRTGEKVFLECVQDMDHENMFWYRQDPGLGLRLIYFSYDVKMKEKGDIPEGYSVSREKKERFSLILESASTNQTSMYLCASSTSTNSYNEQFFGPGTRLTVL.

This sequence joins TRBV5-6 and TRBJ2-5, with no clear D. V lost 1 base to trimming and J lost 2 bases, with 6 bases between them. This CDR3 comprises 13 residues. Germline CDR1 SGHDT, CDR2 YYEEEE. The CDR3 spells CASSLYGQETQYF. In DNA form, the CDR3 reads TGTGCCAGCAGCTTGTACGGGCAAGAGACCCAGTACTTC.

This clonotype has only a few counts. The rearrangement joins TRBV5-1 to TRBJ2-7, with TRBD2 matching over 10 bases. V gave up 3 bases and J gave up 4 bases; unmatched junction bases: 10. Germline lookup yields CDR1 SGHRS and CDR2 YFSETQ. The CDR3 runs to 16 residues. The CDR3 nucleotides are TGCGCCAGCAGCTGGACTCTAGCGGGAGATAGGTACGAGCAGTACTTC. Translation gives CASSWTLAGDRYEQYF.

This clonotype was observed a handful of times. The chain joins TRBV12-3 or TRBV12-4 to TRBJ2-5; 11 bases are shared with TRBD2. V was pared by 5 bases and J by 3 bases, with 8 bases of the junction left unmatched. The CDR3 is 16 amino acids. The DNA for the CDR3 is TGTGCCAGCAGTGTACTACTAGCGGGAGTAAAAGAGACCCAGTACTTC. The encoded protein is CASSVLLAGVKETQYF.

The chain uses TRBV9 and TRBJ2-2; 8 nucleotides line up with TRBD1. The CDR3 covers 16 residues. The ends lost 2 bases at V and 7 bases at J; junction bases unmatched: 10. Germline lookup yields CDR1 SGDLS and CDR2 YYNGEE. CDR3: CASSVATGEVGGELFF. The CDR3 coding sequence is TGTGCCAGCAGCGTGGCGACAGGGGAAGTCGGCGGGGAGCTGTTTTTT.

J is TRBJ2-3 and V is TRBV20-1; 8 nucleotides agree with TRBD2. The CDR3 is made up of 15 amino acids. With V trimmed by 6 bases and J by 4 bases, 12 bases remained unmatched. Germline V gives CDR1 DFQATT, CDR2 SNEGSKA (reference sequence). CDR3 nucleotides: TGCAGTGCCATCCATTTAGCGGGAAACGCAGATACGCAGTATTTT. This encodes CSAIHLAGNADTQYF.

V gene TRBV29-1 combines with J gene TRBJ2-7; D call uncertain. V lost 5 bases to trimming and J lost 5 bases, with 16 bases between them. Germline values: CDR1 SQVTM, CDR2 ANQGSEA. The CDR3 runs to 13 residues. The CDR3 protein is CSVLFYPGDEQYF. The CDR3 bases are TGCAGCGTTTTATTTTACCCTGGGGACGAGCAGTACTTC.

The CDR3 loop is CSALPRRGWNTGELFF. The DNA of the CDR3 is TGCAGTGCCCTTCCCCGCAGGGGGTGGAACACCGGGGAGCTGTTTTTT. This chain connects TRBV20-1 to TRBJ2-2, with TRBD1 matching over 7 bases. Germline V gene data show CDR1 as DFQATT and CDR2 as SNEGSKA (reference sequence). Germline trimming cut 6 bases from V and 1 base from J; bases unmatched to any gene: 11. The length of the CDR3 is 16 residues.

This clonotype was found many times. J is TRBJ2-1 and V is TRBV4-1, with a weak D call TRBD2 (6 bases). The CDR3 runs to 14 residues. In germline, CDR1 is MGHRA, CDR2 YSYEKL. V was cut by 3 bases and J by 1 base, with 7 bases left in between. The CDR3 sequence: CASSQRESYNEQFF. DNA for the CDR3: TGCGCCAGCAGCCAGCGGGAATCCTACAATGAGCAGTTCTTC.

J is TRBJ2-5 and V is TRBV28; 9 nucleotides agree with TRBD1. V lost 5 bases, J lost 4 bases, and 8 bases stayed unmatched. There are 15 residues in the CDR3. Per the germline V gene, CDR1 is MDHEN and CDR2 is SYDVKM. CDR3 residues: CASSNPGTGTETQYF. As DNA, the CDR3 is TGTGCCAGCAGTAATCCCGGGACAGGGACAGAGACCCAGTACTTC.

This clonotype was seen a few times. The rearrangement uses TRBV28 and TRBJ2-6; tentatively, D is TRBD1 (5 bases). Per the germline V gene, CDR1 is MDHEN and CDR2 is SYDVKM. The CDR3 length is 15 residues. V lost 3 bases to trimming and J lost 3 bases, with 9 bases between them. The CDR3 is CASSFRVRGANVLTF. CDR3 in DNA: TGTGCCAGCAGTTTCAGGGTTCGTGGGGCCAACGTCCTGACTTTC.

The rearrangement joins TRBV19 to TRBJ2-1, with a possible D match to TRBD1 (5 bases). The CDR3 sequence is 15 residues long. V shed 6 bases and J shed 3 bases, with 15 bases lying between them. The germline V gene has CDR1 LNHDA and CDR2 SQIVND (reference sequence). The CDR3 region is CASRTDQGLYNEQFF. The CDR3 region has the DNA TGTGCCAGTAGGACAGACCAGGGCCTCTACAATGAGCAGTTCTTC.

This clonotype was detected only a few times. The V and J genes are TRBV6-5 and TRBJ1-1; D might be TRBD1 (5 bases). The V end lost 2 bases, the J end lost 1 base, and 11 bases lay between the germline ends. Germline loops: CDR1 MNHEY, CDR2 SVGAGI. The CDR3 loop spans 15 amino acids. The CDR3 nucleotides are TGTGCCAGCAGTTACGGAGGGGTTGCGAACACTGAAGCTTTCTTT. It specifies CASSYGGVANTEAFF.

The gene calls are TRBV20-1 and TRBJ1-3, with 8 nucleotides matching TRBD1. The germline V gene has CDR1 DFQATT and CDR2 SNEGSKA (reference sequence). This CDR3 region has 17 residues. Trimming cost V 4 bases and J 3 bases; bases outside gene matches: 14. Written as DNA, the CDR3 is TGCAGTGCTATCCCGAATCCCCAGGGACAGGTTGGAAACACCATATATTTT. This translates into CSAIPNPQGQVGNTIYF.

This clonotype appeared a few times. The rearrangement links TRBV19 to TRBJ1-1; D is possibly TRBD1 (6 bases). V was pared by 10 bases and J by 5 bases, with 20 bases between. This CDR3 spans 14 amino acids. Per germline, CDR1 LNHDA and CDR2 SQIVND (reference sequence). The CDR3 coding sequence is TGTGCCATTAGCCCATCAGGGGCGCAAACTGAAGCTTTCTTT. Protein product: CAISPSGAQTEAFF.

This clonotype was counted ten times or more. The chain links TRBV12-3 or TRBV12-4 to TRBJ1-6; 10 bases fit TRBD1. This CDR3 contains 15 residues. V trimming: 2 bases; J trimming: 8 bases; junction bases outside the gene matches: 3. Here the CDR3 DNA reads TGTGCCAGCAGTTTAAGGACAGGGGGTCATTCACCCCTCCACTTT. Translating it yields CASSLRTGGHSPLHF.

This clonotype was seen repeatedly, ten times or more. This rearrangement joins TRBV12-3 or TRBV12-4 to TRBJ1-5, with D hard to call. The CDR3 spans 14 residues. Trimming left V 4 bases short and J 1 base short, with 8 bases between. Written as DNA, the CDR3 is TGTGCCAGCAGTTCAACGAGGAGCAATCAGCCCCAGCATTTT. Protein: CASSSTRSNQPQHF.

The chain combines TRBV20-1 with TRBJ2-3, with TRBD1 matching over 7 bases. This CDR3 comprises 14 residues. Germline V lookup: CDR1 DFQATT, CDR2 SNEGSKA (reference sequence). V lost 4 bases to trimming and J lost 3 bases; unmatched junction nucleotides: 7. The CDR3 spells CSAIRGGGTDTQYF. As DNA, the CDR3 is TGCAGTGCTATCAGAGGGGGCGGGACAGATACGCAGTATTTT.

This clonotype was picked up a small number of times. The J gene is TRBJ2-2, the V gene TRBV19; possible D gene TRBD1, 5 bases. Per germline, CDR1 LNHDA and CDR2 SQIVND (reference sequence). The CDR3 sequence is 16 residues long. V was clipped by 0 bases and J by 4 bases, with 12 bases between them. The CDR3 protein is CASSIDKGLGTGELFF. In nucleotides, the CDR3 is TGTGCCAGTAGTATAGATAAGGGGCTCGGCACCGGGGAGCTGTTTTTT.